This T cell receptor (beta chain) was found in a study of blood T cell repertoires in COVID-19. Assay used: immunoSEQ multiplex PCR; TCRdb lists only in-frame clones, some missing. The repertoire holds about 250,000 clones, with roughly nine tenths as singletons. Between the trimmed V and J ends, which lost 0 bases and 0 bases, there was a span of 8 bases. CDR1 SEHNR and CDR2 FQNEAQ come from the germline V gene (reference sequence). CDR3 length: 15 amino acids. Material for sequencing was peripheral blood. V is TRBV7-9 and J is TRBJ1-1; D remains unclear. The TCR comes from a woman aged 55-69 years who had recovered from COVID-19. The CDR3 nucleotides are TGTGCCAGCAGCTTAGCGCGAGTTATGAACACTGAAGCTTTCTTT. Protein: CASSLARVMNTEAFF.